This T cell receptor (beta chain) was found in a study of identical twins. This clonotype came up many times. The target antigen is unknown. No donor was unhealthy or non-Caucasian. General observations from the study: Twins shared beta out-of-frame sequences in excess, but this excess was weaker. Within twin pairs, the out-of-frame alpha sequences they shared showed excess low generation probability.

CDR1 is SGHRS and CDR2 is YFSETQ in the germline V gene. The CDR3 totals 15 residues. The V gene end was trimmed by 4 bases and the J gene end by 5 bases; junction bases not matched to a gene: 11. With template switching, a universal primer site was added, and the cDNA carried unique molecular identifiers. Each CDR3 protein gets one entry after TCRdb re-called the 5' RACE reads with MiXCR. The sample lists 640,000 or so distinct CDR3 sequences, around 6% occurring once. This sequence was found in a man aged 18 to 35 in good health. Sequenced: naive T cells sorted from blood. This chain links TRBV5-1 with TRBJ2-7; TRBD1 agrees at 8 bases. The CDR3 region is CASSPSPGGWDEQYV. In DNA form, the CDR3 reads TGCGCCAGCAGCCCCTCCCCAGGGGGCTGGGACGAGCAGTACGTC.